The subject of this entry is one TCR beta chain. This clonotype is large (0.1 to 1%) in terms of sample share. The clone's antigen remains unknown. Base qualities were left out, and no much larger clone turns up one base away. The sample is drawn from a study of tissue-resident memory T cells in lung cancer (dated by TCRdb to the late 2010s). Turning to the overall study: Paired tumor TRM and tumor non-TRM populations from roughly eleven lung cancer patients were compared by TCR beta-chain sequencing.

CD8+ T cells were sorted by CD103 expression on a BD FACSAria-II directly into ice-cold TRIzol LS reagent. Freshly resected lung tumor tissue was obtained at surgical resection. After Fc receptor blocking, fresh cells were stained for CD45, CD4, CD3, CD8A and CD103, and DAPI was used to tell live cells from dead cells. A miRNeasy kit was used to purify total RNA from the sorted CD103+ and CD103- CD8+ T cells. Tumor-infiltrating CD8+ cytotoxic T cells were sorted by CD103 expression to separate tissue-resident memory (TRM) cells from non-TRM cells. Patients with treatment-naive lung cancer were used as donors. Patients with respiratory malignancies who were newly diagnosed and untreated were prospectively recruited upon referral. Study-wide conclusions, independent of this receptor: Expanded clonotypes accounted for around 70% of tumor TRM repertoires on average, versus just over 50% of tumor non-TRM repertoires. Compared with tumor non-TRM cells, tumor TRM cells had a significantly more restricted TCR repertoire, with lower Shannon-Wiener and inverse Simpson diversity.

Sequencing was carried out with an Illumina MiSeq. TCR sequencing libraries incorporated unique molecular identifiers and were indexed with TruSeq single indexes. As for how the authors treated the data: TCR reads were mapped and error-corrected with MIGEC v1.2.7, then analyzed with VDJtools v1.1.7, both using default settings. Repertoire diversity was quantified with Shannon-Wiener and inverse Simpson indices computed in VDJtools. Expanded TCRbeta clonotypes were defined by a frequency threshold of at least three. Wilcoxon rank-sum tests across about 11 patients were used for statistical comparisons of TCR diversity between tumor TRM and non-TRM populations. Using fastp at Q25 and MiXCR, TCRdb reprocessed the public reads and kept productive beta chains. One record per CDR3 amino acid sequence lists the most common genes and DNA. For this entry, the V and J calls and clone size follow TCRdb and not the study's own pipeline. The sample yields approximately 380 distinct CDR3 sequences; 18% were counted once. Of the sample, roughly 29% is held by the ten largest clones.

The germline V end is reduced by 3 bases and the J end by 13 bases; junction bases left unmatched: 17. The CDR3 holds 18 amino acids from the cysteine to the phenylalanine. Solely the CDR3 DNA is kept, with 54 bases framed from the first base. For CDR1 and CDR2, the germline V gene (reference sequence) lists SEHNR and FQNEAQ. Recombination joined TRBV7-9 with TRBJ2-1, and 14 junction bases match TRBD2. The TCR sequence derives from a human donor with treatment-naive lung cancer (subtype not recorded). Sequences were obtained from CD103- CD8+ T cells from lung tumor tissue. The cell subset or site tag for this specimen amounts to: non-TRM CD8+ CTLs. CDR3 sequence: CASSFGTRTSGRYSIQFF. The nucleotide sequence reads TGTGCCAGCAGCTTTGGCACAAGGACTAGCGGGAGGTACTCGATCCAGTTCTTC.